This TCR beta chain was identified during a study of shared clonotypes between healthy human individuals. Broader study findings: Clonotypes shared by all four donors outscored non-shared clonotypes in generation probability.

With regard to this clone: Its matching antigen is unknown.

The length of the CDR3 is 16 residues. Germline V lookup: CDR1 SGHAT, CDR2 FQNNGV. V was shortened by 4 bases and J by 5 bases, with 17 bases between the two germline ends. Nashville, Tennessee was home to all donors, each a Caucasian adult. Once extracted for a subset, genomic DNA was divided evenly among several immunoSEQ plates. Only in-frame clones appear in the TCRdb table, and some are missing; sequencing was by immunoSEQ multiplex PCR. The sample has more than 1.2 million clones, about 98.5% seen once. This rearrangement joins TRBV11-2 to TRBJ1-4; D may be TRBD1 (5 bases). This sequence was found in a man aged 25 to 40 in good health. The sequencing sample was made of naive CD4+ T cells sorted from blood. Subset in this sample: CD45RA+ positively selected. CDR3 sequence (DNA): TGTGCCAGCAGCTCCCGACAGTCAGGCAGCAATGAAAAACTGTTTTTT. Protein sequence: CASSSRQSGSNEKLFF.